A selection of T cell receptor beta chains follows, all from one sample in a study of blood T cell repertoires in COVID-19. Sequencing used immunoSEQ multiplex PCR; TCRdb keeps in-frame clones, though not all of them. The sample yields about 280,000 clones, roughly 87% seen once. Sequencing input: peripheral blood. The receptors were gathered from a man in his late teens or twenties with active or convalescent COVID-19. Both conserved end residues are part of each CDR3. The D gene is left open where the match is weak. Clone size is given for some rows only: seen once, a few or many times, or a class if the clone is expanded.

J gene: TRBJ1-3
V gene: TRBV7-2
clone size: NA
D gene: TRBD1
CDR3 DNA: TGTGCCAGCAGCTCCAGGGACAGCAAAGACACCATATATTTT
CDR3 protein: CASSSRDSKDTIYF

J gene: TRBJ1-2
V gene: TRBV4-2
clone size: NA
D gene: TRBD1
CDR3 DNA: TGTGCCAGCAGCCCGGACGCAGGGACAGTCTATGGCTACACCTTC
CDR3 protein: CASSPDAGTVYGYTF

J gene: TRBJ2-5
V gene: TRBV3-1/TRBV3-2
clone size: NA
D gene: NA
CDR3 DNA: TGTGCCAGCAGCCAATCGTCAGGACAAGGGAAAGAGACCCAGTACTTC
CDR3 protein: CASSQSSGQGKETQYF

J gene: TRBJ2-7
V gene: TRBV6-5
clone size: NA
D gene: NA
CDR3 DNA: TGTGCCAGCAGTTACCGGGACACCTCCTACGAGCAGTACTTC
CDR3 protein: CASSYRDTSYEQYF

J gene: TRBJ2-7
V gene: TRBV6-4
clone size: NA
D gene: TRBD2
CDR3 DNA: TGTGCCAGCAGCCCCGCTCTAGCGGGGGGCAACTACGAGCAGTACTTC
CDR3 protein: CASSPALAGGNYEQYF

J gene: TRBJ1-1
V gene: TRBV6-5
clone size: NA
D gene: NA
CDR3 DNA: TGTGCCAGCATTAAACCGTCGGGCACTGAAGCTTTCTTT
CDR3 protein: CASIKPSGTEAFF

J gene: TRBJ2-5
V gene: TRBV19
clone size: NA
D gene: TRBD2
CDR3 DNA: TGTGCCAGTAGTATGGGTTGGCCTAGCGGGGAGATAGAGACCCAGTACTTC
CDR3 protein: CASSMGWPSGEIETQYF

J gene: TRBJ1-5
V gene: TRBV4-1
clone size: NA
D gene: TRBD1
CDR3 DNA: TGCGCCAGCAGCCAAGGTCCCGGACAGGTCCTTGGCCCCCAGCATTTT
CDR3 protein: CASSQGPGQVLGPQHF

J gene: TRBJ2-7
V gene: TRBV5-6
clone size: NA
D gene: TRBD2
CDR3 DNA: TGTGCCAGCAGCTTGTCTGGCGGGGGAGGTTTCATATACGAGCAGTACTTC
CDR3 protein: CASSLSGGGGFIYEQYF

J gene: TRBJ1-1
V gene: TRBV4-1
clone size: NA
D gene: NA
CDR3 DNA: TGCGCCAGCAGCCAAGGGTCGACAGGTTCGAACACTGAAGCTTTCTTT
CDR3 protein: CASSQGSTGSNTEAFF

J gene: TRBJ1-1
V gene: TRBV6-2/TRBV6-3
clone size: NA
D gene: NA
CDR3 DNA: TGTGCCAGCAGTTACCGGGCAGGGGCCACCTTGAACACTGAAGCTTTCTTT
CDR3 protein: CASSYRAGATLNTEAFF

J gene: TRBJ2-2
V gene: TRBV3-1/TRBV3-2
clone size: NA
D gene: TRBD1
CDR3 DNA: TGTGCCAGCAGGGACAGGAGCACGAACACCGGGGAGCTGTTTTTT
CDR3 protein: CASRDRSTNTGELFF

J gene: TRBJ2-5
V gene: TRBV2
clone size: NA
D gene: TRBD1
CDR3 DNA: TGTGCCAGCAGTCCGGACAGGGGGCTACGAGAGACCCAGTACTTC
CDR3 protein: CASSPDRGLRETQYF

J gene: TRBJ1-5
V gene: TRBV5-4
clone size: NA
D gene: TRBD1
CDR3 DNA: TGTGCCAGCAGTCGGGACAGGGGCAATCAGCCCCAGCATTTT
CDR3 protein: CASSRDRGNQPQHF

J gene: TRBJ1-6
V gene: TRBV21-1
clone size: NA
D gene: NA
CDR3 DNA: TGTGCCAGCACCGGGACAGCATATAATTCACCCCTCCACTTT
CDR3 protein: CASTGTAYNSPLHF

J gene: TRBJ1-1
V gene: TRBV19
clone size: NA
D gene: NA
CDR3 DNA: TGTGCCAGTAGTATTCAGGGAGGGAGCACTGAAGCTTTCTTT
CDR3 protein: CASSIQGGSTEAFF

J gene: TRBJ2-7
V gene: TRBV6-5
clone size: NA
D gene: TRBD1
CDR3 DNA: TGTGCCAGCAGAAACCCCGACAGGGTCAACGAGCAGTACTTC
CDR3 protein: CASRNPDRVNEQYF

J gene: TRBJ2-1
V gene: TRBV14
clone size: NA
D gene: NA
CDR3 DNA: TGTGCCAGCAGTCCACACTGGAAAACAGGGTTGGCGGCGTCCTACAATGAGCAGTTCTTC
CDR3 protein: CASSPHWKTGLAASYNEQFF

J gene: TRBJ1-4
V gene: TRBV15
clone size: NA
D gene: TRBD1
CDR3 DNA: TGTGCCACCAGCAGAGAAGGCGGGACAGGGAATGAAAAACTGTTTTTT
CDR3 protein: CATSREGGTGNEKLFF

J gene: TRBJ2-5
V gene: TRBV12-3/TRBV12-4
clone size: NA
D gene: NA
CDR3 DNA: TGTGCCAGCAGTCTTGGACAGCAAGAGACCCAGTACTTC
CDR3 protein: CASSLGQQETQYF

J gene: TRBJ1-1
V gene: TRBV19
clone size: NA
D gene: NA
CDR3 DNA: TGTGCCAGTAGTATGGGTACAGCCAACACTGAAGCTTTCTTT
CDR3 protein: CASSMGTANTEAFF

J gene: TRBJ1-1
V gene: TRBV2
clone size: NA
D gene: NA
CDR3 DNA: TGTGCCAGCAGTGCCCGATCAATTCTACCCCCTTTGCTAACTGAAGCTTTCTTT
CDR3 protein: CASSARSILPPLLTEAFF

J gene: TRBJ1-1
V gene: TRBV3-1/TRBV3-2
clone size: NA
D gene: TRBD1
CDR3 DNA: TGTGCCAGCAGCCAAACAGGGGCGAACACTGAAGCTTTCTTT
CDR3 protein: CASSQTGANTEAFF

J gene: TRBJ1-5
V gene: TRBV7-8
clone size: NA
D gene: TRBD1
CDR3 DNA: TGTGCCAGCAGCTTGGACAGGGTTGGTCAGCCCCAGCATTTT
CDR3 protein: CASSLDRVGQPQHF

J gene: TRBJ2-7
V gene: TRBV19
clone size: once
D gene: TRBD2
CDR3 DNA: TGTGCCAGTAGTATCGGCGCGGCGGGGGACGAGCAGTACTTC
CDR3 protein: CASSIGAAGDEQYF

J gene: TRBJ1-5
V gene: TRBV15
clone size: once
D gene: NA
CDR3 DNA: TGTGCCACCAGCAATTCCACGGGGGTTGGTCCCCAGCATTTT
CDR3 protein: CATSNSTGVGPQHF

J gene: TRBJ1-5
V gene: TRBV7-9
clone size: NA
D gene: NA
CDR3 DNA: TGTGCCAGCAGCTTCGGGCAGGGTGGCAATCAGCCCCAGCATTTT
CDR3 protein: CASSFGQGGNQPQHF

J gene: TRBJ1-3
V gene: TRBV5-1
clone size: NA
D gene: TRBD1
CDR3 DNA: TGCGCCAGCAGCGCAGACAGGGGGCCAGGAAACACCATATATTTT
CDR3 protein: CASSADRGPGNTIYF

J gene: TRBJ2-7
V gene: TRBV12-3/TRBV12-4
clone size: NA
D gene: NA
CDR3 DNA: TGTGCCAGCAGCGAAGCAGGGCGTCACGAGCAGTACTTC
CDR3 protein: CASSEAGRHEQYF

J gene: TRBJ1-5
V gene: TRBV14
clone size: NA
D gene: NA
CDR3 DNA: TGTGCCAGCAGCCAAGATCATGGGGGCCTCCCTAGCAATCAGCCCCAGCATTTT
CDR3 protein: CASSQDHGGLPSNQPQHF

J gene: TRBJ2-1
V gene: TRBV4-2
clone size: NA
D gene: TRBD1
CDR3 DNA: TGTGCCAGCAGCCAGGATGACAGGGGGCGTCTCTACAATGAGCAGTTCTTC
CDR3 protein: CASSQDDRGRLYNEQFF

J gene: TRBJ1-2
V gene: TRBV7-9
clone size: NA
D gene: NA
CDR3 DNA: TGTGCCAGCAGCTTTGCAGAGGCGGAGACCTATGGCTACACCTTC
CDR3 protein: CASSFAEAETYGYTF

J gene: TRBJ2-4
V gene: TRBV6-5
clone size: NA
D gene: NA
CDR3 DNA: TGTGCCAGCAGTTGGGCCCCCTTCGCCAAAAACATTCAGTACTTC
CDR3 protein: CASSWAPFAKNIQYF

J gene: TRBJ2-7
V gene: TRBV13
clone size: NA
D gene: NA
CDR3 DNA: TGTGCCAGCAGCTTGGGGCTGAACTACGAGCAGTACTTC
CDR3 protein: CASSLGLNYEQYF

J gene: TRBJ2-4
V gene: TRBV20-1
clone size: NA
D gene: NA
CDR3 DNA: TGCAGTGCCAGTGGGGCAGGAAACATCAAAAACATTCAGTACTTC
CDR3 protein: CSASGAGNIKNIQYF

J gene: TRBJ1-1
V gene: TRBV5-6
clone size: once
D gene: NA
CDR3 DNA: TGTGCCAGCAGCTTGTCTATAAACACTGAAGCTTTCTTT
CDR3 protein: CASSLSINTEAFF